The 19 T cell receptor beta chains in this list originate from one sample, sequenced in a study of shared clonotypes between healthy human individuals. Data came from immunoSEQ multiplex PCR; TCRdb stores just in-frame clones and leaves some out. The table shows around 700,000 clones, with under 80% occurring only once. The specimen was memory CD4+ T cells sorted from blood. The sample's subset: CD45RA-negative fraction. The receptors shown here come from a woman in her twenties or thirties in good health.

The chain joins TRBV28 to TRBJ1-5; TRBD1 matches 9 bases. Germline lookup yields CDR1 MDHEN and CDR2 SYDVKM. The CDR3 covers 15 residues. The V gene end was trimmed by 6 bases and the J gene end by 4 bases; junction bases not matched to a gene: 7. The CDR3 coding sequence is TGTGCCAGCAGCCCACAGGGGGCCCCGAATCAGCCCCAGCATTTT. Translation: CASSPQGAPNQPQHF.

This clone was counted once. V is TRBV19 and J is TRBJ1-1; D is undetermined. The V end was cut by 3 bases, the J end by 4 bases, with 15 bases between. The CDR3 totals 15 residues. Per germline, CDR1 LNHDA and CDR2 SQIVND (reference sequence). The CDR3 bases are TGTGCCAGTAGTATTGGTGTCAGCCAATTCACTGAAGCTTTCTTT. Its protein product is CASSIGVSQFTEAFF.

The chain joins TRBV25-1 to TRBJ1-3; no clear D. V was shortened by 3 bases and J by 2 bases, with 5 bases between the two germline ends. The CDR3 covers 13 residues. Germline loops: CDR1 MGHDK, CDR2 SYGVNS. DNA for the CDR3: TGTGCCAGCAGTGAGAGTACTGGAAACACCATATATTTT. This sequence encodes CASSESTGNTIYF.

This chain joins TRBV11-2 and TRBJ1-2; D remains ambiguous. Trimming stripped 1 base from V and 4 bases from J, with 13 bases between. The CDR3 runs to 15 residues. The germline V gene has CDR1 SGHAT and CDR2 FQNNGV. In DNA form, the CDR3 reads TGTGCCAGCAGCTTAGTTTTAGACGCGGGCTATGGCTACACCTTC. This codes for CASSLVLDAGYGYTF.

This chain connects TRBV11-1 to TRBJ2-6; no reliable D call. V was cut by 1 base and J by 3 bases, with 7 bases left in between. The CDR3 has 15 amino acids. Germline lookup yields CDR1 SGHAT and CDR2 FQDESV (reference sequence). In DNA form, the CDR3 reads TGTGCCAGCAGCTTAGACCGCTTTGGGGCCAACGTCCTGACTTTC. Translating it yields CASSLDRFGANVLTF. Together with reference TRBV11-1 and TRBJ2-6, the CDR3 gives the full variable domain: EAEVAQSPRYKITEKSQAVAFWCDPISGHATLYWYRQILGQGPELLVQFQDESVVDDSQLPKDRFSAERLKGVDSTLKIQPAELGDSAMYLCASSLDRFGANVLTFGAGSRLTVL.

This clone was seen just once. The chain is built from TRBV29-1 and TRBJ2-5; possibly TRBD2 for D (6 bases). The end of the DNA aligns better with TRBJ2-7, so the J call may be wrong. CDR1 SQVTM and CDR2 ANQGSEA come from the germline V gene. The CDR3 loop spans 13 amino acids. The CDR3 coding sequence is TGCAGCGCCTGGGACGGGAGCTCCTACGAGCAGTACTTC. Translating it yields CSAWDGSSYEQYF.

This chain uses TRBV6-6 with TRBJ1-5, with a possible D match to TRBD1 (5 bases). CDR1 MNHNY and CDR2 SVGAGI come from the germline V gene (reference sequence). Trimming took off 7 bases at V and 7 bases at J, with 17 bases between the two ends. The CDR3 consists of 14 residues. CDR3 in DNA: TGTGCCAGCATTAGAATTAGGGGTGAACAGCCCCAGCATTTT. Translation gives CASIRIRGEQPQHF.

CDR3 DNA sequence: TGTGCCAGCAGCTTAGGGGGTCCAGCGGGAGACAATGAGCAGTTCTTC. It yields the protein CASSLGGPAGDNEQFF. The rearrangement joins TRBV11-3 to TRBJ2-1; TRBD2 matches at 8 bases. CDR1 and CDR2 from the germline V gene are SGHNT and YENEEA. The junction had 7 bases not matched to a gene; V was cut back by 1 base and J by 5 bases. This CDR3 is 16 amino acids long. Combining the CDR3 with reference TRBV11-3 and TRBJ2-1 gives the whole variable domain EAGVVQSPRYKIIEKKQPVAFWCNPISGHNTLYWYLQNLGQGPELLIRYENEEAVDDSQLPKDRFSAERLKGVDSTLKIQPAELGDSAVYLCASSLGGPAGDNEQFFGPGTRLTVL.

Remarks on this clone: Other nucleotide sequences from this sample produce the same CDR3. This rearrangement joins TRBV4-1 to TRBJ2-3; D unresolved. The CDR3 sequence is 13 residues long. CDR1 is MGHRA, CDR2 YSYEKL, per germline. V was cut by 1 base and J by 5 bases, with 7 bases left in between. The CDR3 spells CASSQGWQDTQYF. The CDR3 bases are TGCGCCAGCAGCCAAGGCTGGCAAGATACGCAGTATTTT.

For this clone: Additional DNA sequences in this sample encode the identical CDR3. The V gene is TRBV27, the J gene TRBJ1-3; D is undetermined. The germline gives CDR1 MNHEY, CDR2 SMNVEV (reference sequence). The CDR3 is 16 amino acids. V dropped 5 bases and J dropped 0 bases, with 14 bases sitting between them. The CDR3: CASSRKGGLSGNTIYF. DNA for the CDR3: TGTGCCAGCAGTCGTAAGGGCGGCCTCTCTGGAAACACCATATATTTT.

In its sample, this clone was seen once. The CDR3: CASSSSRGGRNTIYF. As DNA, the CDR3 is TGTGCCAGCAGTTCCTCCCGTGGAGGGAGAAACACCATATATTTT. This chain links TRBV6-5 with TRBJ1-3, with unresolved D. This CDR3 has 15 amino acids. The germline V gene has CDR1 MNHEY and CDR2 SVGAGI. Trimming left V 4 bases short and J 5 bases short, with 15 bases between.

The V and J genes are TRBV2 and TRBJ1-5, with a possible D match to TRBD1 (5 bases). Per the germline V gene, CDR1 is SNHLY and CDR2 is FYNNEI. V lost 4 bases to trimming and J lost 5 bases, with 9 bases between them. The CDR3 consists of 13 residues. CDR3 amino acids: CASSGQGDQPQHF. CDR3 sequence (DNA): TGTGCCAGCAGTGGGCAGGGCGATCAGCCCCAGCATTTT.

This chain joins TRBV18 and TRBJ1-4; D unresolved. This CDR3 has 13 amino acids. Germline V gene sequence: CDR1 KGHSH, CDR2 LQKENI. Trimming stripped 5 bases from V and 7 bases from J, with 11 bases between. CDR3 in amino acids: CASSSRTGEKLFF. CDR3 sequence (DNA): TGTGCCAGCTCATCCCGGACCGGTGAAAAACTGTTTTTT.

This chain connects TRBV5-1 to TRBJ1-4; 8 bases are shared with TRBD1. Per the germline V gene, CDR1 is SGHRS and CDR2 is YFSETQ. The CDR3 is 14 amino acids. Unmatched junction bases numbered 7, after V lost 4 bases and J lost 8 bases. The CDR3 sequence is CASSPGQGREKLFF. The CDR3 nucleotides read TGCGCCAGCAGCCCTGGACAGGGACGAGAAAAACTGTTTTTT.

This clone was found many times. This rearrangement joins TRBV11-2 to TRBJ2-5; TRBD2 matches at 7 bases. V was clipped by 4 bases and J by 4 bases; unmatched bases: 3. This CDR3 region has 13 residues. CDR1 is SGHAT and CDR2 is FQNNGV in the germline V gene. The chain's CDR3 is CASSSTGGETQYF. Written as DNA, the CDR3 is TGTGCCAGCAGCTCGACGGGGGGAGAGACCCAGTACTTC.

J is TRBJ2-3 and V is TRBV28; D uncertain. The V gene lost 8 bases and the J gene lost 0 bases, with 9 bases spanning the gap. CDR1 and CDR2 from the germline V gene are MDHEN and SYDVKM. The CDR3 loop spans 13 amino acids. In DNA, the CDR3 is TGTGCCAGCCGGAAGTCTAGCACAGATACGCAGTATTTT. This sequence encodes CASRKSSTDTQYF.

The chain has TRBV7-9 and TRBJ2-2, with 8 nucleotides matching TRBD2. The CDR3 length is 17 residues. The germline V gene encodes CDR1 SEHNR and CDR2 FQNEAQ (reference sequence). The V and J ends lost 5 bases and 7 bases, in that order; junction bases with no gene match: 15. The CDR3 region has the DNA TGTGCCAGCAGCCCTGCCCCCGGGACTAGTCGGTTCGGGGAGCTGTTTTTT. This gives the protein CASSPAPGTSRFGELFF. Drawing the rest from reference TRBV7-9 and TRBJ2-2, the complete variable domain is DTGVSQNPRHKITKRGQNVTFRCDPISEHNRLYWYRQTLGQGPEFLTYFQNEAQLEKSRLLSDRFSAERPKGSFSTLEIQRTEQGDSAMYLCASSPAPGTSRFGELFFGEGSRLTVL.

A word on this clone: The same CDR3 arises from other DNA sequences in this sample as well. The chain couples TRBV28 to TRBJ1-3; D remains unclear. Trimming shortened V by 4 bases and J by 4 bases, and 5 bases separated the two germline ends. From germline, CDR1 is MDHEN and CDR2 SYDVKM. The CDR3 sequence is 12 residues long. CDR3 DNA: TGTGCCAGCAGTTCGGACGGAAACACCATATATTTT. This translates into CASSSDGNTIYF. Together with reference TRBV28 and TRBJ1-3, the CDR3 gives the full variable domain: DVKVTQSSRYLVKRTGEKVFLECVQDMDHENMFWYRQDPGLGLRLIYFSYDVKMKEKGDIPEGYSVSREKKERFSLILESASTNQTSMYLCASSSDGNTIYFGEGSWLTVV.

The chain uses TRBV7-2 and TRBJ2-1; TRBD2 aligns across 7 bases. The CDR3 runs to 15 residues. J gave up 4 bases and V 1 base, and 4 bases lay outside the gene matches. CDR1 is SGHTA, CDR2 FQGNSA, per germline. Here the CDR3 reads CASSLVALAYNEQFF. DNA for the CDR3: TGTGCCAGCAGCTTAGTAGCACTAGCGTACAATGAGCAGTTCTTC. The whole variable domain, remainder taken from reference TRBV7-2 and TRBJ2-1, is GAGVSQSPSNKVTEKGKDVELRCDPISGHTALYWYRQSLGQGLEFLIYFQGNSAPDKSGLPSDRFSAERTGGSVSTLTIQRTQQEDSAVYLCASSLVALAYNEQFFGPGTRLTVL.